This T cell receptor (beta chain) was recovered during a study of cytomegalovirus exposure and HLA in healthy donors. Study summary: From HLA-typed donors, an early data release held roughly 80 million unique TCRs. Study results and limitations: Most likely, a cluster of highly shared sequence variants arose as a sequencing artifact.

Trimming left V 4 bases short and J 0 bases short, with 10 bases between. The CDR3 spans 15 residues. Germline lookup yields CDR1 LNHDA and CDR2 SQIVND (reference sequence). Primers: 60 Vbeta forward and 13 Jbeta reverse. TCRdb's copy holds only in-frame clones and misses some; the assay was immunoSEQ multiplex PCR. The sample table sets out around 130,000 clones. Concerning this clone: Its antigen is undetermined.

The TCR originated in a woman aged 60-75 years in good health and CMV-seronegative. The gene calls are TRBV19 and TRBJ2-1; D uncertain. The sample consisted of PBMCs. The CDR3 DNA follows: TGTGCCAGTAGTACGCCGGTAGTCTCCTACAATGAGCAGTTCTTC. Its translation is CASSTPVVSYNEQFF.